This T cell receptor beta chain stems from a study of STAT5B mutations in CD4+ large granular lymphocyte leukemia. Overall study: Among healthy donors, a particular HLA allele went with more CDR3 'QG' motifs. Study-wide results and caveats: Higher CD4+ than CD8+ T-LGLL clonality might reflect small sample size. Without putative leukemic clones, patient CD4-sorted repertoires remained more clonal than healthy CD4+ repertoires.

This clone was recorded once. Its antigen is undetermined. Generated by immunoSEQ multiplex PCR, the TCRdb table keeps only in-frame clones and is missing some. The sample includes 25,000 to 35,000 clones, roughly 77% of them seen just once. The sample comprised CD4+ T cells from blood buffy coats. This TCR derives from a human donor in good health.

The DNA for the CDR3 is TGTGCCAGCAGCCAAGATCGACTAGCGGGGGAAACTGATACGCAGTATTTT. Translation: CASSQDRLAGETDTQYF. V gene TRBV4-2 combines with J gene TRBJ2-3, with 12 bases identical to TRBD2. V gave up 0 bases and J gave up 6 bases; unmatched junction bases: 7. This CDR3 contains 17 residues. CDR1 LGHNA and CDR2 YNFKEQ come from the germline V gene.